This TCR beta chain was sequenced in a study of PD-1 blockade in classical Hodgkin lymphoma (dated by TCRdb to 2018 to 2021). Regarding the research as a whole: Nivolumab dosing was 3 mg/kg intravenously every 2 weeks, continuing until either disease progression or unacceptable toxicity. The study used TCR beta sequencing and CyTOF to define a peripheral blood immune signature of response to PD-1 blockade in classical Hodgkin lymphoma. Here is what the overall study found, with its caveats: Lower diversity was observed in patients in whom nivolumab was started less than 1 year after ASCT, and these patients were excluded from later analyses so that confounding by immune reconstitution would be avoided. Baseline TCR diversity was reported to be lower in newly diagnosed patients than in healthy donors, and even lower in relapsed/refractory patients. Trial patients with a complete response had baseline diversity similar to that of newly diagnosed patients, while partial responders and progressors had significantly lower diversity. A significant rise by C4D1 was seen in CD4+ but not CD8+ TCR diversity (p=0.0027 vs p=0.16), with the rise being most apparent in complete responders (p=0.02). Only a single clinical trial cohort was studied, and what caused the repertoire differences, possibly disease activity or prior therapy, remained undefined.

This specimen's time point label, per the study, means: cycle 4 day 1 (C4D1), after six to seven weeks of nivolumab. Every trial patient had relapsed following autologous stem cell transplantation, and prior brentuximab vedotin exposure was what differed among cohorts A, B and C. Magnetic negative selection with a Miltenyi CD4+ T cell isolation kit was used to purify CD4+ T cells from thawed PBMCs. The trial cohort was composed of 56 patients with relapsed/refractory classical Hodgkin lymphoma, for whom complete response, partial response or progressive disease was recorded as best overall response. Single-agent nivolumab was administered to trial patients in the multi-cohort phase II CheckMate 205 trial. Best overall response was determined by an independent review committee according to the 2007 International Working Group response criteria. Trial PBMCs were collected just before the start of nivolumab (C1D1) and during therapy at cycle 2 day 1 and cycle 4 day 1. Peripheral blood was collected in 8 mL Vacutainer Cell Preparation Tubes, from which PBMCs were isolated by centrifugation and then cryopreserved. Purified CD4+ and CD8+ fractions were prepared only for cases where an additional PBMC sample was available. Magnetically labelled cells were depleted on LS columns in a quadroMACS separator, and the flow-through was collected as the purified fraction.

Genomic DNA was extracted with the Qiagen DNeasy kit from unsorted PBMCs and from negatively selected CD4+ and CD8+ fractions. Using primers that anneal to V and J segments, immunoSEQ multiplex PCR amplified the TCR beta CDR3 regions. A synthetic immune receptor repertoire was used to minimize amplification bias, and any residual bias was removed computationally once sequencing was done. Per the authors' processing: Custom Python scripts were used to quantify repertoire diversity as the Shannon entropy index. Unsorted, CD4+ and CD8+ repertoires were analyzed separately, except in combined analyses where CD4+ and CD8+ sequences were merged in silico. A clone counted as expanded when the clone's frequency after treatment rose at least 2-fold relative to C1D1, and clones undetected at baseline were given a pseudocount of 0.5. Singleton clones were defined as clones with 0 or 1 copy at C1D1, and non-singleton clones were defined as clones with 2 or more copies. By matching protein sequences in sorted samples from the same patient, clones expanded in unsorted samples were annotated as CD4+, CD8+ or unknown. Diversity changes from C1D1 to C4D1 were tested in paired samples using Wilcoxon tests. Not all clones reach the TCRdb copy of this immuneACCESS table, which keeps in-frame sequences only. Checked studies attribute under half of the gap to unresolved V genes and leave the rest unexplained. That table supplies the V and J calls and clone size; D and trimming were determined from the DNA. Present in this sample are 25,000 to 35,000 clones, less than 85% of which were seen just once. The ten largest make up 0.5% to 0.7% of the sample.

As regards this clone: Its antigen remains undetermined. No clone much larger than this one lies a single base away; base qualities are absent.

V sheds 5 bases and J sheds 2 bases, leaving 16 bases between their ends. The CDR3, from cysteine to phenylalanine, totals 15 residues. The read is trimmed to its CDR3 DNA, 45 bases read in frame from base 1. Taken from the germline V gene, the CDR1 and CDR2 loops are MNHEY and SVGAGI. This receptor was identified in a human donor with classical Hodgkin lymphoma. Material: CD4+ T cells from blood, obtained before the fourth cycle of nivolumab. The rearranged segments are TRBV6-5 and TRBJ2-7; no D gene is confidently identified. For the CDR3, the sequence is CASSPNTASTYEQYF. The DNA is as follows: TGTGCCAGCAGTCCAAATACAGCGAGTACCTACGAGCAGTACTTC.